The 31 T cell receptor beta chains given below trace back to one sample, sequenced in a study of shared clonotypes between healthy human individuals. Naive CD8 isolation took CD45RO-negative cells positively selected for CCR7 and excluded terminally differentiated effector memory CD45RA+ cells. Libraries were prepared by immunoSEQ multiplex PCR; TCRdb keeps only in-frame clonotypes and omits some of them. Among about 600,000 clones listed, more than 95% were seen once. Sequenced: naive CD8+ T cells sorted from blood. Source of these receptors: a man in his thirties or forties in good health.

This clone was detected a few times. The V call is TRBV27, the J call TRBJ2-7, with D perhaps TRBD1 or TRBD2 (5 bases each). The CDR3 totals 15 residues. The germline V and J ends were trimmed by 5 bases and 3 bases, with 17 bases remaining between them. The germline CDR1 and CDR2 sequences are MNHEY and SMNVEV (reference sequence). This CDR3 is CASSTRDGAYYEQYF. The DNA of the CDR3 is TGTGCCAGCAGTACACGGGACGGAGCATACTACGAGCAGTACTTC.

The chain uses TRBV30 and TRBJ1-2; 10 nucleotides align to TRBD1. Germline CDR1 GTSNPN, CDR2 SVGIG (reference sequence). The V and J ends lost 4 bases and 6 bases, in that order; junction bases with no gene match: 5. The length of the CDR3 is 13 residues. CDR3 DNA: TGTGCCTGGACCCCGACAGGGGGCAATGGCTACACCTTC. Encoded protein: CAWTPTGGNGYTF. Together with reference TRBV30 and TRBJ1-2, the CDR3 gives the full variable domain: SQTIHQWPATLVQPVGSPLSLECTVEGTSNPNLYWYRQAAGRGLQLLFYSVGIGQISSEVPQNLSASRPQDRQFILSSKKLLLSDSGFYLCAWTPTGGNGYTFGSGTRLTVV.

The genes are TRBV15 and TRBJ1-5; D is unclear. Trimming removed 3 bases from V and 2 bases from J, with 14 bases in between. The CDR3 has 16 amino acids. Germline V gene lookup returns CDR1 LNHNV and CDR2 YYDKDF (reference sequence). The CDR3 region is CATSSRTAIGNQPQHF. CDR3 sequence (DNA): TGTGCCACCAGCAGTCGTACCGCGATTGGCAATCAGCCCCAGCATTTT. The complete variable domain, with remaining parts taken from reference TRBV15 and TRBJ1-5, reads DAMVIQNPRYQVTQFGKPVTLSCSQTLNHNVMYWYQQKSSQAPKLLFHYYDKDFNNEADTPDNFQSRRPNTSFCFLDIRSPGLGDTAMYLCATSSRTAIGNQPQHFGDGTRLSIL.

The rearrangement joins TRBV4-1 to TRBJ2-7; D may be TRBD1 (6 bases). Germline CDR1 is MGHRA and CDR2 is YSYEKL. Trimming cost V 4 bases and J 5 bases, with 9 bases left between them. The CDR3 sequence is 12 residues long. CDR3 residues: CASSPQGNEQYF. The CDR3 DNA sequence: TGCGCCAGCAGCCCACAGGGAAACGAGCAGTACTTC.

The V and J genes are TRBV7-2 and TRBJ1-6; tentatively, D is TRBD1 (5 bases). The germline V gene encodes CDR1 SGHTA and CDR2 FQGNSA. V dropped 4 bases and J dropped 14 bases, with 15 bases sitting between them. This CDR3 contains 13 residues. For the CDR3, the DNA is TGTGCCAGCAGCTCCTGGGGGGGAATGTCCCTCCACTTT. Translated, it gives CASSSWGGMSLHF.

This chain uses TRBV11-2 with TRBJ2-3, with 10 bases that match TRBD2. In germline, CDR1 is SGHAT, CDR2 FQNNGV. V lost 6 bases and J lost 3; bases outside the gene matches: 12. The CDR3 runs to 17 residues. Here the CDR3 DNA reads TGTGCCAGCAGGGTTGGGCTAGCGGGAGATGGGACAGATACGCAGTATTTT. Its translation: CASRVGLAGDGTDTQYF.

This sequence joins TRBV10-3 and TRBJ2-7, with D unresolved. The CDR3 totals 13 residues. The germline V gene encodes CDR1 ENHRY and CDR2 SYGVKD. The germline V and J ends were trimmed by 7 bases and 2 bases, with 12 bases remaining between them. CDR3 bases: TGTGCCATCAATCCTGGCAGGACCTACGAGCAGTACTTC. Its protein product is CAINPGRTYEQYF.

Details on this clone: The identical CDR3 is also encoded by other nucleotide sequences in the sample. The gene calls are TRBV27 and TRBJ2-7; 8 nucleotides match TRBD1. The trim removed 0 bases at V and 3 bases at J, leaving 4 bases unmatched. Germline loops: CDR1 MNHEY, CDR2 SMNVEV (reference sequence). The CDR3 runs 15 residues. As DNA, the CDR3 is TGTGCCAGCAGTTTATCCGGACAGGGAGGCTACGAGCAGTACTTC. This encodes CASSLSGQGGYEQYF.

The chain has TRBV25-1 and TRBJ2-5; no firm D call. Deletions cut 10 bases from V and 7 bases from J, with 10 bases between. Looked up from germline, CDR1 is MGHDK and CDR2 is SYGVNS. CDR3 length: 10 amino acids. The CDR3: CATQEVTQYF. The CDR3 DNA follows: TGTGCCACCCAAGAGGTGACCCAGTACTTC.

The rearrangement links TRBV4-2 to TRBJ2-2; TRBD2 might be the D (5 bases). The length of the CDR3 is 16 residues. Trimming removed 1 base from V and 4 bases from J, with 13 bases in between. Germline V gives CDR1 LGHNA, CDR2 YNFKEQ. CDR3 loop: CASSQVRGETTGELFF. The DNA of the CDR3 is TGTGCCAGCAGCCAAGTTCGGGGAGAGACCACCGGGGAGCTGTTTTTT.

V gene TRBV7-9 combines with J gene TRBJ1-2, with 7 bases lining up with TRBD1. The CDR3 loop spans 16 amino acids. Germline values: CDR1 SEHNR, CDR2 FQNEAQ (reference sequence). Unmatched junction bases numbered 17, after V lost 5 bases and J lost 8 bases. This CDR3 is CASSQVDREWREGYTF. CDR3 sequence (DNA): TGTGCCAGCAGCCAGGTCGACAGGGAATGGAGAGAGGGCTACACCTTC.

The chain employs TRBV30 and TRBJ2-7; 8 positions match TRBD1. V shed 4 bases, J shed 9 bases, and the junction held 14 bases outside the gene matches. The V gene's germline CDR1 is GTSNPN and CDR2 SVGIG (reference sequence). This CDR3 is built from 14 residues. The CDR3 sequence: CAWTKGQVGAGQYF. CDR3 bases: TGTGCCTGGACTAAGGGACAGGTAGGGGCTGGGCAGTACTTC.

As to this clone: The sample has other DNA sequences that encode this CDR3 too. The rearrangement joins TRBV27 to TRBJ2-7, with TRBD1 matching over 10 bases. The CDR3 runs to 15 residues. The germline V gene has CDR1 MNHEY and CDR2 SMNVEV (reference sequence). V lost 5 bases and J lost 1; bases outside the gene matches: 5. The CDR3 spells CASSLGTGVSYEQYF. In nucleotides, the CDR3 is TGTGCCAGCAGTCTCGGGACAGGGGTGTCCTACGAGCAGTACTTC.

In its sample, this clone was seen once. The chain joins TRBV9 to TRBJ2-7; 7 bases fit TRBD2. The V gene's germline CDR1 is SGDLS and CDR2 YYNGEE. The CDR3 is 12 residues long. V lost 4 bases, J lost 3 bases, and 1 base stayed unmatched. The CDR3: CASSSSGYEQYF. The CDR3 DNA reads TGTGCCAGCAGCTCTAGCGGCTACGAGCAGTACTTC.

The V call is TRBV9, the J call TRBJ2-7; D is possibly TRBD2 (6 bases). The CDR3 contains 13 residues. V lost 4 bases and J lost 3, with 11 bases in between. Germline V CDR1 and CDR2: SGDLS, YYNGEE. Written as DNA, the CDR3 is TGTGCCAGCAGCCCTCCGCGGGGCTACGAGCAGTACTTC. Protein product: CASSPPRGYEQYF.

This chain uses TRBV9 with TRBJ1-1, with D unclear. This CDR3 spans 13 amino acids. Germline loops: CDR1 SGDLS, CDR2 YYNGEE. Trimming pared 0 bases from V and 4 bases from J, leaving 7 bases between. The CDR3 DNA follows: TGTGCCAGCAGCGTAGGATCCTCCACTGAAGCTTTCTTT. Residues: CASSVGSSTEAFF. Complete variable domain (other parts from reference TRBV9 and TRBJ1-1): DSGVTQTPKHLITATGQRVTLRCSPRSGDLSVYWYQQSLDQGLQFLIQYYNGEERAKGNILERFSAQQFPDLHSELNLSSLELGDSALYFCASSVGSSTEAFFGQGTRLTVV.

The rearrangement links TRBV9 to TRBJ2-3; a possible D gene is TRBD2 (7 bases). This CDR3 region has 14 residues. CDR1 and CDR2 (germline): SGDLS, YYNGEE. Trimming left V 10 bases short and J 1 base short, with 16 bases between. The CDR3 region has the DNA TGTGCCTCCTCGCTAGGGGGGGGCACAGATACGCAGTATTTT. Translating gives CASSLGGGTDTQYF.

This chain connects TRBV9 to TRBJ1-4; a weak D match, TRBD1 (5 bases). The CDR3 extends over 15 amino acids. Germline V gene data show CDR1 as SGDLS and CDR2 as YYNGEE. The V end was cut by 4 bases, the J end by 7 bases, with 17 bases between. CDR3 sequence reads: CASSPRRGDREKLFF. The CDR3 DNA follows: TGTGCCAGCAGCCCGAGGCGGGGGGATCGTGAAAAACTGTTTTTT. The complete variable domain, with remaining parts taken from reference TRBV9 and TRBJ1-4, reads DSGVTQTPKHLITATGQRVTLRCSPRSGDLSVYWYQQSLDQGLQFLIQYYNGEERAKGNILERFSAQQFPDLHSELNLSSLELGDSALYFCASSPRRGDREKLFFGSGTQLSVL.

This sequence joins TRBV19 and TRBJ1-5; 10 nucleotides agree with TRBD1. Per germline, CDR1 LNHDA and CDR2 SQIVND (reference sequence). Germline trimming cut 7 bases from V and 3 bases from J; bases unmatched to any gene: 6. The CDR3 runs to 15 residues. CDR3 protein: CASTMTGGNNQPQHF. The DNA of the CDR3 is TGTGCCAGTACTATGACAGGGGGCAACAATCAGCCCCAGCATTTT.

V usage is TRBV7-9 and J usage is TRBJ2-2; D gene ambiguous. V was trimmed by 5 bases and J by 0 bases, leaving 7 bases between them. In germline, CDR1 is SEHNR, CDR2 FQNEAQ (reference sequence). The CDR3 has 14 residues. CDR3 amino acids: CASSLLPNTGELFF. The CDR3 DNA reads as TGTGCCAGCAGCCTACTACCGAACACCGGGGAGCTGTTTTTT.

The J gene is TRBJ2-5, the V gene TRBV7-2; D gene unclear. Germline CDR1 is SGHTA and CDR2 is FQGNSA. The CDR3 contains 13 residues. Trimming took 0 bases from V and 5 from J, leaving 7 bases between them. The CDR3 sequence: CASSLAGLETQYF. CDR3 DNA sequence: TGTGCCAGCAGCTTAGCAGGGTTGGAGACCCAGTACTTC.

The chain combines TRBV7-2 with TRBJ2-7; D may be TRBD1 or TRBD2 (5 bases each). Trimming shortened V by 5 bases and J by 0 bases, and 14 bases separated the two germline ends. The CDR3 loop spans 15 amino acids. CDR1 and CDR2 from the germline V gene are SGHTA and FQGNSA. DNA for the CDR3: TGTGCCAGCAGCCTCGGGACCGTGGGCTCCTACGAGCAGTACTTC. Protein sequence: CASSLGTVGSYEQYF. The full variable domain, with the rest looked up from reference TRBV7-2 and TRBJ2-7, is GAGVSQSPSNKVTEKGKDVELRCDPISGHTALYWYRQSLGQGLEFLIYFQGNSAPDKSGLPSDRFSAERTGGSVSTLTIQRTQQEDSAVYLCASSLGTVGSYEQYFGPGTRLTVT.

This clone appeared a single time. The chain links TRBV5-4 to TRBJ1-1; maybe TRBD1 (5 bases). Germline V CDR1 and CDR2: SGHNT, YYREEE (reference sequence). The CDR3 contains 17 residues. The ends were cut back, 1 base at V and 1 base at J, with 17 bases in the middle. The DNA for the CDR3 is TGTGCCAGCAGCTTGAGGGCTATTTGGGACGAGAACACTGAAGCTTTCTTT. This translates into CASSLRAIWDENTEAFF.

The chain is built from TRBV5-1 and TRBJ2-1; the D is unclear. V was shortened by 2 bases and J by 5 bases, with 14 bases between the two germline ends. Looked up from germline, CDR1 is SGHRS and CDR2 is YFSETQ. The CDR3 runs to 15 residues. In nucleotides, the CDR3 is TGCGCCAGCAGCTTATTTGGTGTCCTCGACAATGAGCAGTTCTTC. Protein sequence: CASSLFGVLDNEQFF.

This chain uses TRBV27 with TRBJ2-7, with D perhaps given as TRBD1 or TRBD2 (5 bases each). This CDR3 comprises 14 residues. Trimming cost V 0 bases and J 3 bases, with 9 bases left between them. The germline V gene encodes CDR1 MNHEY and CDR2 SMNVEV (reference sequence). The CDR3 nucleotides are TGTGCCAGCAGTTTATCACGGGACGGCTACGAGCAGTACTTC. Protein product: CASSLSRDGYEQYF.

This chain joins TRBV9 and TRBJ2-3, with 8 bases aligning to TRBD2. CDR3 size: 16 residues. V lost 2 bases and J lost 5; bases outside the gene matches: 10. Germline V lookup: CDR1 SGDLS, CDR2 YYNGEE. Here the CDR3 DNA reads TGTGCCAGCAGCGTCAAAGCGGGGGAAGCAGTAGATACGCAGTATTTT. It is translated as CASSVKAGEAVDTQYF.

The V and J genes are TRBV14 and TRBJ2-3, with D tentatively TRBD1 or TRBD2 (5 bases each). V gave up 0 bases and J gave up 1 base, with 8 bases separating them. Germline values: CDR1 SGHDN, CDR2 FVKESK. This CDR3 contains 15 residues. CDR3 sequence: CASSQDVGGTDTQYF. The CDR3 DNA reads TGTGCCAGCAGCCAAGACGTGGGGGGCACAGATACGCAGTATTTT.

The chain carries TRBV11-2 and TRBJ2-7; D is possibly TRBD1 or TRBD2 (5 bases each). The V end lost 4 bases, the J end lost 6 bases, and 10 bases lay between the germline ends. The CDR3 runs to 12 residues. Germline values: CDR1 SGHAT, CDR2 FQNNGV. The CDR3 loop reads CASSSPGTEQYF. The CDR3 DNA sequence: TGTGCCAGCAGCTCCCCTGGGACCGAGCAGTACTTC.

The chain couples TRBV4-2 to TRBJ2-1; 12 nucleotides align to TRBD1. Germline lookup yields CDR1 LGHNA and CDR2 YNFKEQ. The V segment lost 5 bases and the J segment 10 bases; nucleotides outside the gene matches: 6. The CDR3 extends over 14 amino acids. In nucleotides, the CDR3 is TGTGCCAGCAGCACCGGGACAGGGGGCGGGGAGCAGTTCTTC. Residues: CASSTGTGGGEQFF.

The chain joins TRBV27 to TRBJ2-7; D unclear. V was trimmed by 5 bases and J by 5 bases, leaving 13 bases between them. The CDR3 is made up of 13 amino acids. Germline CDR1 reads MNHEY; CDR2 reads SMNVEV (reference sequence). CDR3 protein: CASSLDRTNEQYF. For the CDR3, the DNA is TGTGCCAGCAGTCTGGACCGTACTAACGAGCAGTACTTC.

CDR3 in DNA: TGTGCCAGAAGCGGAGGCACGAGAGAAGCTTTCTTT. Translating it yields CARSGGTREAFF. The chain employs TRBV2 and TRBJ1-1; the D is unclear. From germline, CDR1 is SNHLY and CDR2 FYNNEI. The V end lost 9 bases, the J end lost 8 bases, and 16 bases lay between the germline ends. There are 12 residues in the CDR3.